These 20 T cell receptor beta chains originate from one sample sequenced in a study of T cell repertoires in cytomegalovirus infection. MiXCR, run by TCRdb on the reads, gives a single entry per CDR3 protein. The table records about 700,000 distinct CDR3 sequences, roughly 36% of them present only once. These receptors' targets are unknown. Sequences were derived from cultured PBMCs, sampled from culture after CMV antigen stimulation. These receptors were taken from a human donor in good health (CMV status not recorded). Some clones in this sample may be carry-over from other donors' samples.

The chain carries TRBV7-6 and TRBJ1-1; TRBD1 agrees at 10 bases. Germline V gene sequence: CDR1 SGHVS, CDR2 FNYEAQ. With V trimmed by 6 bases and J by 4 bases, 14 bases remained unmatched. The length of the CDR3 is 17 residues. CDR3 loop: CASRAAGTGAGGTEAFF. The DNA of the CDR3 is TGTGCCAGCAGAGCGGCCGGGACAGGGGCCGGTGGCACTGAAGCTTTCTTT.

The chain is built from TRBV4-2 and TRBJ1-2, with D uncertain. Germline CDR1 and CDR2: LGHNA and YNFKEQ. The CDR3 runs to 14 residues. The V end was cut by 0 bases, the J end by 10 bases, with 15 bases between. The CDR3 is CASSQEVRFGDYTF. CDR3 in DNA: TGTGCCAGCAGCCAAGAAGTTAGGTTTGGGGACTACACCTTC.

V is TRBV18 and J is TRBJ1-6; possible D gene TRBD1, 6 bases. The germline V and J ends were trimmed by 3 bases and 8 bases, with 20 bases remaining between them. Per the germline V gene, CDR1 is KGHSH and CDR2 is LQKENI. CDR3 length equals 17 residues. The CDR3 coding sequence is TGTGCCAGCTCACCTGGTATCGGGCAGGGGCGTGATTCACCCCTCCACTTT. This gives the protein CASSPGIGQGRDSPLHF.

The chain links TRBV6-5 to TRBJ2-1, with a weak D call TRBD1 (5 bases). Germline values: CDR1 MNHEY, CDR2 SVGAGI. Trimming removed 6 bases from V and 1 base from J, with 10 bases in between. The CDR3 is made up of 14 amino acids. The CDR3 here is CASSPKGSYNEQFF. CDR3 sequence (DNA): TGTGCCAGCAGCCCCAAGGGGTCCTACAATGAGCAGTTCTTC.

This chain uses TRBV6-2 or TRBV6-3 with TRBJ2-1, with TRBD2 as a possible D gene (5 bases). In germline, CDR1 is MNHEY, CDR2 SVGEGT. The length of the CDR3 is 12 residues. V was shortened by 6 bases and J by 6 bases, with 9 bases between the two germline ends. The CDR3 loop is CASSITSNEQFF. The CDR3, as DNA: TGTGCCAGCAGCATAACTAGCAATGAGCAGTTCTTC.

This chain joins TRBV18 and TRBJ1-1; 8 positions agree with TRBD1. J was trimmed by 3 bases and V by 5 bases; bases with no gene match: 5. The CDR3 is made up of 14 amino acids. Looked up from germline, CDR1 is KGHSH and CDR2 is LQKENI. CDR3 sequence reads: CASSGTGGDTEAFF. The CDR3 coding sequence is TGTGCCAGCTCAGGGACAGGCGGTGACACTGAAGCTTTCTTT. Together with reference TRBV18 and TRBJ1-1, the CDR3 gives the full variable domain: NAGVMQNPRHLVRRRGQEARLRCSPMKGHSHVYWYRQLPEEGLKFMVYLQKENIIDESGMPKERFSAEFPKEGPSILRIQQVVRGDSAAYFCASSGTGGDTEAFFGQGTRLTVV.

This clonotype has a count of ten or more. The rearrangement uses TRBV7-2 and TRBJ1-4; D ambiguous. Between the trimmed V and J ends, which lost 3 bases and 0 bases, there was a span of 8 bases. This CDR3 comprises 15 residues. Germline V gives CDR1 SGHTA, CDR2 FQGNSA. CDR3 sequence reads: CASSFGSTTNEKLFF. The CDR3 region has the DNA TGTGCCAGCAGCTTCGGATCTACAACTAATGAAAAACTGTTTTTT.

This clonotype appeared a few times. V usage is TRBV7-6 and J usage is TRBJ2-7, with unresolved D. From germline, CDR1 is SGHVS and CDR2 FNYEAQ. Trimming stripped 4 bases from V and 2 bases from J, with 12 bases between. The length of the CDR3 is 14 residues. The CDR3: CASSYEVRPYEQYF. The CDR3 nucleotides are TGTGCCAGCAGCTACGAGGTACGCCCCTACGAGCAGTACTTC.

The chain has TRBV10-2 and TRBJ2-7; weak D call: TRBD1 (6 bases). Germline V gives CDR1 WSHSY, CDR2 SAAADI. This CDR3 is 14 amino acids long. V was trimmed by 4 bases and J by 3 bases, leaving 13 bases between them. The CDR3, as DNA: TGCGCCAGCAGTGTCCCCGAGGGGGTCTACGAGCAGTACTTC. It encodes CASSVPEGVYEQYF.

V gene TRBV11-1 combines with J gene TRBJ2-3; TRBD1 agrees at 7 bases. V was pared by 5 bases and J by 2 bases, with 10 bases of the junction left unmatched. CDR1 and CDR2 (germline): SGHAT, FQDESV (reference sequence). The CDR3 spans 16 residues. In DNA form, the CDR3 reads TGTGCCAGCAGCCCCGGGACAGCACCTAACACAGATACGCAGTATTTT. Translated, it gives CASSPGTAPNTDTQYF.

J is TRBJ1-3 and V is TRBV7-2; D not resolved. V shed 5 bases and J shed 4 bases, with 18 bases lying between them. The CDR3 consists of 16 residues. Germline loops: CDR1 SGHTA, CDR2 FQGNSA. CDR3 sequence (DNA): TGTGCCAGCAGCCCAAAACCCGGGAGAACCGGAAACACCATATATTTT. Translating gives CASSPKPGRTGNTIYF.

This clonotype showed up just once. This chain uses TRBV5-5 with TRBJ2-3; 8 bases align to TRBD2. The V gene end was trimmed by 2 bases and the J gene end by 2 bases; junction bases not matched to a gene: 7. The CDR3 runs to 16 residues. CDR1 is SGHKS, CDR2 YYEKEE, per germline (reference sequence). This CDR3 reads CASSFRDGGATDTQYF. CDR3 coding DNA: TGTGCCAGCAGCTTCCGGGACGGGGGGGCCACAGATACGCAGTATTTT.

The chain links TRBV12-3 or TRBV12-4 to TRBJ2-3, with 7 positions matching TRBD2. CDR3 size: 15 residues. The junction had 6 bases not matched to a gene; V was cut back by 4 bases and J by 2 bases. The CDR3 nucleotides are TGTGCCAGCAGTTCGCGGGAGATCATCACAGATACGCAGTATTTT. This gives the protein CASSSREIITDTQYF.

This clonotype occurred a few times. This rearrangement joins TRBV6-2 or TRBV6-3 to TRBJ2-7, with D unclear. V lost 10 bases to trimming and J lost 3 bases, with 19 bases between them. Germline V gene lookup returns CDR1 MNHEY and CDR2 SVGEGT. The CDR3 is 14 amino acids. CDR3 sequence: CATTLLRRDYEQYF. CDR3 nucleotide sequence: TGTGCCACCACCCTACTCCGGAGAGACTACGAGCAGTACTTC.

CDR3: CSVEDWRDRGEQFF. The CDR3 bases are TGCAGCGTTGAAGATTGGCGGGATCGCGGTGAGCAGTTCTTC. J is TRBJ2-1 and V is TRBV29-1; tentative D call: TRBD2 (6 bases). V was cut by 0 bases and J by 9 bases, with 15 bases left in between. This CDR3 is 14 amino acids long. Germline CDR1 reads SQVTM; CDR2 reads ANQGSEA.

This clonotype was detected ten times or more. V usage is TRBV7-2 and J usage is TRBJ1-1; the D gene is possibly TRBD1 (6 bases). Trimming left V 2 bases short and J 1 base short, with 11 bases between. The germline CDR1 and CDR2 sequences are SGHTA and FQGNSA. CDR3 size: 15 residues. CDR3 protein: CASSLYPGQNTEAFF. The CDR3 nucleotides are TGTGCCAGCAGCTTATACCCGGGACAGAACACTGAAGCTTTCTTT. Combining the CDR3 with reference TRBV7-2 and TRBJ1-1 gives the whole variable domain GAGVSQSPSNKVTEKGKDVELRCDPISGHTALYWYRQSLGQGLEFLIYFQGNSAPDKSGLPSDRFSAERTGGSVSTLTIQRTQQEDSAVYLCASSLYPGQNTEAFFGQGTRLTVV.

The rearrangement links TRBV2 to TRBJ2-3; D call uncertain. V was clipped by 6 bases and J by 6 bases, with 13 bases between them. Per germline, CDR1 SNHLY and CDR2 FYNNEI. This CDR3 spans 13 amino acids. CDR3 residues: CASRDTGSDTQYF. CDR3 in DNA: TGTGCCAGCAGGGATACTGGTTCGGATACGCAGTATTTT.

This rearrangement joins TRBV6-1 to TRBJ2-7; TRBD1 matches 11 bases. The CDR3 runs to 16 residues. Unmatched junction bases numbered 8, after V lost 5 bases and J lost 2 bases. Germline V gene data show CDR1 as MNHNS and CDR2 as SASEGT. The CDR3 bases are TGTGCCAGCAGTTACCGTCCGGGACAGGGGGCCTACGAGCAGTACTTC. It is translated as CASSYRPGQGAYEQYF.

This clonotype occurred many times. The chain carries TRBV7-2 and TRBJ2-5; tentatively, D is TRBD2 (5 bases). The CDR3 runs to 15 residues. V was pared by 5 bases and J by 2 bases, with 15 bases between. The V gene's germline CDR1 is SGHTA and CDR2 FQGNSA. CDR3 sequence (DNA): TGTGCCAGCAGCCTTACTATTAAGCGGCAAGAGACCCAGTACTTC. Amino acid sequence: CASSLTIKRQETQYF.

This clonotype turned up a few times. The V and J genes are TRBV4-2 and TRBJ2-3; D gene ambiguous. CDR1 is LGHNA, CDR2 YNFKEQ, per germline. CDR3 length equals 14 residues. V was trimmed by 1 base and J by 2 bases, leaving 7 bases between them. In DNA form, the CDR3 reads TGTGCCAGCAGCCAAGTGGAACACACAGATACGCAGTATTTT. Its protein product is CASSQVEHTDTQYF.